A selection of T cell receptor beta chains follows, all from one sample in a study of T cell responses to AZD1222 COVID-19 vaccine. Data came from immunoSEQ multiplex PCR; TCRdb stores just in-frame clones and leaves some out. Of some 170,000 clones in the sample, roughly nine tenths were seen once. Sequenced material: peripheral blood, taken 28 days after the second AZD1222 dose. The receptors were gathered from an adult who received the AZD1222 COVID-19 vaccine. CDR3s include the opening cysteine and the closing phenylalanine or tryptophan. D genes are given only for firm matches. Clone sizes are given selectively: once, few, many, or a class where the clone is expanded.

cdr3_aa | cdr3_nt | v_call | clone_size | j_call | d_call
CASSYSQGGQPQHF | TGTGCCAGCAGTTACTCACAGGGCGGCCAGCCCCAGCATTTT | TRBV6-5 | . | TRBJ1-5 | .
CASSILRQGGIDSPLHF | TGTGCCAGCAGCATTTTGCGCCAGGGTGGGATAGATTCACCCCTCCACTTT | TRBV13 | . | TRBJ1-6 | .
CASSDPGGKGYTF | TGTGCCAGCAGTGATCCGGGGGGGAAGGGCTACACCTTC | TRBV6-1 | . | TRBJ1-2 | .
CASSTQNPGTTDTQYF | TGTGCCAGCTCAACCCAAAACCCAGGGACCACAGATACGCAGTATTTT | TRBV18 | . | TRBJ2-3 | .
CASSLGGSGFQETQYF | TGTGCCAGCAGCTTAGGGGGTAGCGGTTTCCAAGAGACCCAGTACTTC | TRBV11-2 | . | TRBJ2-5 | .
CATGLSHYGYTF | TGTGCCACCGGACTCTCTCACTATGGCTACACCTTC | TRBV2 | . | TRBJ1-2 | .
CASSPPGNNSPLHF | TGTGCCAGCTCACCACCCGGGAATAATTCACCCCTCCACTTT | TRBV18 | few | TRBJ1-6 | .
CASSYQGTLGTSYTF | TGTGCCAGCAGTTACCAAGGGACACTTGGCACCAGCTACACCTTC | TRBV6-5 | . | TRBJ1-2 | .
CASSSAGRSSGNTIYF | TGTGCCAGCAGTTCCGCCGGACGTAGCTCTGGAAACACCATATATTTT | TRBV27 | . | TRBJ1-3 | .
CASSSSFRVSNQPQHF | TGTGCCAGCAGTTCCTCGTTCCGGGTCAGCAATCAGCCCCAGCATTTT | TRBV27 | . | TRBJ1-5 | .
CASSFVGNGYTF | TGTGCCAGCAGTTTTGTAGGGAATGGCTACACCTTC | TRBV12-3/TRBV12-4 | . | TRBJ1-2 | .
CSGLTGIGQPQHF | TGCAGCGGGTTGACAGGAATTGGTCAGCCCCAGCATTTT | TRBV29-1 | . | TRBJ1-5 | .
CASSLNTEAFF | TGTGCCAGCAGCCTGAACACTGAAGCTTTCTTT | TRBV11-3 | few | TRBJ1-1 | .
CASRAGTGSTYEQYF | TGTGCCAGCAGGGCCGGGACAGGGTCTACCTACGAGCAGTACTTC | TRBV6-5 | . | TRBJ2-7 | TRBD1
CASSFGQPQHF | TGTGCCAGCAGTTTCGGCCAGCCCCAGCATTTT | TRBV28 | . | TRBJ1-5 | .
CATSRGGLGQPQHF | TGTGCCACCAGCAGAGGAGGGTTAGGACAGCCCCAGCATTTT | TRBV15 | . | TRBJ1-5 | .
CASSQERGAGYTDTQYF | TGCGCCAGCAGCCAAGAGCGGGGGGCGGGGTACACAGATACGCAGTATTTT | TRBV4-1 | . | TRBJ2-3 | TRBD2
CASSAVQGPGPSGANVLTF | TGTGCCAGCAGCGCAGTACAGGGGCCCGGACCCTCTGGGGCCAACGTCCTGACTTTC | TRBV9 | . | TRBJ2-6 | TRBD1
CAISRQLTTPGELFF | TGTGCCATCAGCCGACAGCTTACGACCCCCGGGGAGCTGTTTTTT | TRBV10-3 | . | TRBJ2-2 | .
CASKRLAGGHDTQYF | TGCGCCAGCAAGAGGCTAGCGGGGGGGCATGATACGCAGTATTTT | TRBV10-2 | . | TRBJ2-3 | TRBD2
CASSLRGTAISGANVLTF | TGTGCCAGCAGCCTCCGGGGCACCGCCATTTCTGGGGCCAACGTCCTGACTTTC | TRBV4-2 | . | TRBJ2-6 | .
CASSFNTITYNEQFF | TGCGCCAGCAGCTTTAACACAATAACATACAATGAGCAGTTCTTC | TRBV5-1 | . | TRBJ2-1 | .
CASRGAPGGGNQPQHF | TGTGCCAGTAGAGGCGCACCCGGCGGGGGCAATCAGCCCCAGCATTTT | TRBV19 | . | TRBJ1-5 | .
CASSIDGGWGEQYF | TGTGCCAGTAGTATAGATGGAGGATGGGGCGAGCAGTACTTC | TRBV19 | . | TRBJ2-7 | .
CASSRLGPTGELFF | TGCGCCAGCAGCCGTTTGGGGCCCACCGGGGAGCTGTTTTTT | TRBV4-1 | . | TRBJ2-2 | .
CSAGLDGYTF | TGCAGTGCGGGGCTCGATGGCTACACCTTC | TRBV20-1 | . | TRBJ1-2 | .
CASSLDPGNTEAFF | TGTGCCAGCAGCTTGGACCCGGGCAACACTGAAGCTTTCTTT | TRBV5-5 | . | TRBJ1-1 | .
CASSIGLRDRGNSPLHF | TGTGCCAGTAGTATCGGGCTCCGGGACAGGGGGAATTCACCCCTCCACTTT | TRBV19 | . | TRBJ1-6 | TRBD1
CATSSAGTDNTEAFF | TGTGCCACCAGCAGCGCCGGGACAGACAACACTGAAGCTTTCTTT | TRBV15 | . | TRBJ1-1 | TRBD1
CASSELRNTEAFF | TGTGCCAGCAGTGAACTTAGGAACACTGAAGCTTTCTTT | TRBV6-1 | . | TRBJ1-1 | .
CASSYSSWGAYNEQFF | TGTGCCAGCAGTTACTCAAGTTGGGGTGCCTACAATGAGCAGTTCTTC | TRBV6-6 | . | TRBJ2-1 | .
CASSQGQVGNEQFF | TGTGCCAGCAGCCAGGGACAGGTTGGGAATGAGCAGTTCTTC | TRBV13 | . | TRBJ2-1 | TRBD1
CASSGGQGAFSNQPQHF | TGTGCCAGTAGTGGGGGACAGGGAGCCTTTAGCAATCAGCCCCAGCATTTT | TRBV19 | . | TRBJ1-5 | TRBD1
CASSIGGTGVYEQYF | TGTGCCAGTAGTATAGGGGGGACAGGAGTCTACGAGCAGTACTTC | TRBV19 | once | TRBJ2-7 | TRBD1
CASSVAVSGNTIYF | TGTGCCAGCAGCGTAGCAGTTTCTGGAAACACCATATATTTT | TRBV9 | once | TRBJ1-3 | .
CASSAHNRVDTQYF | TGTGCCAGCAGCGCCCACAACAGGGTGGATACGCAGTATTTT | TRBV5-4 | . | TRBJ2-3 | .
CATSDFGGSYTF | TGTGCCACCAGTGATTTCGGGGGGAGCTACACCTTC | TRBV24-1 | . | TRBJ1-2 | .
CASSENWRDSHISGNTIYF | TGTGCCAGCAGTGAAAATTGGAGGGACAGCCACATCTCTGGAAACACCATATATTTT | TRBV2 | few | TRBJ1-3 | TRBD1
CASSQRDSLPGNTIYF | TGTGCCAGCAGCCAACGGGACAGTCTGCCTGGAAACACCATATATTTT | TRBV3-1/TRBV3-2 | few | TRBJ1-3 | TRBD1
CASSHGEKLFF | TGTGCCAGCAGCCATGGTGAAAAACTGTTTTTT | TRBV3-1/TRBV3-2 | . | TRBJ1-4 | .
CASSLAPQTNTEAFF | TGCGCCAGCAGCTTGGCGCCACAGACAAACACTGAAGCTTTCTTT | TRBV5-1 | few | TRBJ1-1 | .
CASSVDGPWEPQHF | TGTGCCAGCAGCGTAGATGGGCCCTGGGAGCCCCAGCATTTT | TRBV9 | . | TRBJ1-5 | .
CASSLGVDRDYGYTF | TGTGCCAGCAGCTTAGGGGTCGACAGGGACTATGGCTACACCTTC | TRBV7-2 | . | TRBJ1-2 | TRBD1
CASSDSAGSYNEQFF | TGTGCCAGCAGTGACTCAGCGGGCTCCTACAATGAGCAGTTCTTC | TRBV6-4 | . | TRBJ2-1 | .
CASSPEGQGSPLHF | TGTGCCAGCTCACCGGAAGGGCAAGGTTCACCCCTCCACTTT | TRBV18 | . | TRBJ1-6 | .
CASTPGRDTRRSTEAFF | TGTGCCAGCACCCCTGGCCGGGACACCAGAAGAAGCACTGAAGCTTTCTTT | TRBV11-2 | . | TRBJ1-1 | .
CASSSTYTEAFF | TGTGCCAGCAGCTCAACTTACACTGAAGCTTTCTTT | TRBV7-9 | . | TRBJ1-1 | .
CSVTQTGGFNYGYTF | TGCAGCGTGACGCAGACAGGAGGGTTTAACTATGGCTACACCTTC | TRBV29-1 | . | TRBJ1-2 | .
CASSPRTLALPTDTQYF | TGTGCCAGCAGCCCGAGGACACTAGCGTTGCCCACAGATACGCAGTATTTT | TRBV4-2 | . | TRBJ2-3 | TRBD2
CASPPVAGETQYF | TGTGCCAGCCCTCCCGTCGCGGGGGAGACCCAGTACTTC | TRBV9 | . | TRBJ2-5 | .
CASSLNGHSNTGELFF | TGTGCCAGCAGCTTGAACGGACACTCGAACACCGGGGAGCTGTTTTTT | TRBV7-6 | once | TRBJ2-2 | .
CASIQNVGYGYTF | TGTGCCAGCATCCAGAACGTTGGCTATGGCTACACCTTC | TRBV2 | . | TRBJ1-2 | .
CASSPGIGDYGYTF | TGTGCCAGCAGCCCCGGCATAGGGGACTATGGCTACACCTTC | TRBV6-6 | . | TRBJ1-2 | .